This T cell receptor beta chain was recorded in a study of blood T cells in healthy people across ages. In this sample, this clonotype turned up a few times. Sample-barcoded 5' priming and a J-beta primer mix drove a second PCR of 7 to 11 cycles. Sequencing yielded, for each sample, at least 2.5 million paired-end reads carrying CDR3. TCRdb processed the 5' RACE reads anew with MiXCR; each CDR3 protein has one entry. The data contain about 1,800,000 distinct CDR3 sequences, under 30% of them singletons. The CDR3 is 15 amino acids. V shed 7 bases and J shed 1 base, with 14 bases lying between them. Germline assignment: CDR1 MDHEN and CDR2 SYDVKM.

Sample: blood. This receptor was taken from a woman aged 25 to 39 in good health. The chain employs TRBV28 and TRBJ2-1; D ambiguous. The CDR3 protein is CASTLHSKSYNEQFF. CDR3 bases: TGTGCCAGCACCCTCCACAGCAAGTCCTACAATGAGCAGTTCTTC.